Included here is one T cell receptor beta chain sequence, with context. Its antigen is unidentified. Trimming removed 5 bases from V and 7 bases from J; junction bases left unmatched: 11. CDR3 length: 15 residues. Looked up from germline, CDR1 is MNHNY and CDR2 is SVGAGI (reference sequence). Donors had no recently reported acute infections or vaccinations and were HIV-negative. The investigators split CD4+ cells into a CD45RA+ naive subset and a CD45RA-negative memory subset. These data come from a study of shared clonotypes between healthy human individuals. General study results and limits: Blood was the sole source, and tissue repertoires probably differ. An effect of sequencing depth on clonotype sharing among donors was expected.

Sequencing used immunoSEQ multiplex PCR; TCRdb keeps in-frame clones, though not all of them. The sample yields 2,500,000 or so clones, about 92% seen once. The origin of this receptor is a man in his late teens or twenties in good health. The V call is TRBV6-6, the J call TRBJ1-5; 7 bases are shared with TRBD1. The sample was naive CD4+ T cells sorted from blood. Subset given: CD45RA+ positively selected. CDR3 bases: TGTGCCAGCAGTCCCCCGACAGGGATTAACCAGCCCCAGCATTTT. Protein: CASSPPTGINQPQHF.